This T cell receptor beta chain was sequenced for a study of Ad26.COV2.S vaccination and SARS-CoV-2 variants. Study summary: Ad26.COV2.S was injected intramuscularly once or twice, 56 days apart.

The treatment was: roughly 20 received Ad26.COV2.S at low or high dose, single or two shots; about 5 received placebo; per-sample allocation not given. Day 63 after the first injection of vaccine or placebo was the sampling time. Germline V gene sequence: CDR1 LNHNV, CDR2 YYDKDF (reference sequence). The CDR3 totals 17 residues. Trimming at V came to 0 bases and at J to 7 bases, leaving 9 bases not matched to a gene. Assay: immunoSEQ multiplex PCR; the TCRdb copy retains only in-frame clones and omits some. The sample yields about 400,000 clones, 83% seen once. The sequences come from peripheral blood, collected in a trial of Ad26.COV2.S vaccine versus placebo. The rearrangement links TRBV15 to TRBJ1-2, with 12 bases matching TRBD1. This TCR was recovered from a person between 18 and 65 years old who received the Ad26.COV2.S COVID-19 vaccine or a placebo. The CDR3 region is CATSRDLAGQGASGYTF. The CDR3 DNA reads TGTGCCACCAGCAGAGATCTGGCGGGACAGGGGGCTAGTGGCTACACCTTC.